The T cell receptor (beta chain) described here comes from a study of blood T cell repertoires in COVID-19. Background on the study: Some COVID-19 samples were acute and others convalescent; all came from the United States, Italy and Spain. In each case, the material was cDNA or gDNA derived from T cells, B-cell-depleted T cells, or PBMCs.

As originally analysed: Estimation of nucleated cell counts relied on the amplification of reference gene primers. Assay used: immunoSEQ multiplex PCR; TCRdb lists only in-frame clones, some missing. V and J calls and clone size are given by that table; D and trimming were obtained from the DNA. The sample holds 45,000 to 60,000 clones, 91% seen once. Germline V gives CDR1 MNHNS, CDR2 SASEGT. V dropped 2 bases and J dropped 8 bases, with 13 bases sitting between them. The CDR3 is made up of 15 amino acids. This clone turned up a few times. Material for sequencing was peripheral blood. V gene TRBV6-1 combines with J gene TRBJ1-6, with D maybe TRBD1 (5 bases). The receptor's source is a man in his 70s with active COVID-19. The CDR3: CASSERRGWDSPLHF. CDR3 sequence (DNA): TGTGCCAGCAGTGAAAGGAGGGGCTGGGATTCACCCCTCCACTTT.